This entry concerns a single T cell receptor (beta chain). The antigen is unknown. The authors used approximately 3.5 ug of total RNA per TCR library. Investigators made cDNA in eight separate reactions per sample. Addition of UMIs with a 6-nucleotide sample barcode was achieved by template switching. TCRdb reanalyzed the 5' RACE reads, giving one entry per CDR3 protein sequence and no DNA. This repertoire includes 300,000 to 450,000 distinct CDR3 sequences. This specimen belongs to a study of monozygotic twins with inflammatory bowel disease. Whole-study results and caveats: Support for a single strong signal or clonotype associated with IBD was absent.

The origin of this receptor is a human donor with ulcerative colitis or Crohn's disease, or a healthy co-twin of an affected twin (not recorded which). The material sequenced was blood.

The CDR3 loop reads CASSLGGGAWETQYF. The gene calls are TRBV7-9 and TRBJ2-5; no DNA is available, so the TRBD1 call from TCRdb remains unchecked. Germline lookup yields CDR1 SEHNR and CDR2 FQNEAQ (reference sequence). The CDR3 is made up of 15 amino acids.